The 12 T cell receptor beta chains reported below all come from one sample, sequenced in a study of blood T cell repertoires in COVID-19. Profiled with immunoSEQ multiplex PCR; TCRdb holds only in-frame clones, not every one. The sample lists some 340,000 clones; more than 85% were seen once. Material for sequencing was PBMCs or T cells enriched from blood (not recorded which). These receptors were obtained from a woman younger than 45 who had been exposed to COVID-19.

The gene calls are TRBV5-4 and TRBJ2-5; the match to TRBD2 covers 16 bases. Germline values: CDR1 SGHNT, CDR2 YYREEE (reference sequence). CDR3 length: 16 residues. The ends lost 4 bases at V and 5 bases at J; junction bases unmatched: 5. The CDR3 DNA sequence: TGTGCCAGCAGCGGGACTAGCGGGGGGGTCCTGGAGACCCAGTACTTC. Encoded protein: CASSGTSGGVLETQYF.

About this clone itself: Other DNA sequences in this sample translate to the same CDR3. The CDR3 nucleotides read TGTGCCAGCAGCACGGGGGGAAGCTATGGCTACACCTTC. As protein: CASSTGGSYGYTF. The chain links TRBV2 to TRBJ1-2; a weak D match, TRBD1 (5 bases). Trimming removed 6 bases at V and 4 bases at J, with 12 bases between. This CDR3 region has 13 residues. Germline CDR1 is SNHLY and CDR2 is FYNNEI.

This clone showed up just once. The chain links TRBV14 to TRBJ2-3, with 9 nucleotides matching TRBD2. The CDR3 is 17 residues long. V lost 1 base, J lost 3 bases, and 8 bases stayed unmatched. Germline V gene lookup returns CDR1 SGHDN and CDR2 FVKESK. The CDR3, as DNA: TGTGCCAGCAGCCAAGTTCATCTAGCGGGACGTACAGATACGCAGTATTTT. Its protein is CASSQVHLAGRTDTQYF.

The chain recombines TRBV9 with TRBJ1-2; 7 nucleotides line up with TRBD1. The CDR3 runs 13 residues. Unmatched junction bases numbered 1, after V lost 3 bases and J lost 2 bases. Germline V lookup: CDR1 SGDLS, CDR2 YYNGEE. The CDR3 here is CASSATGNYGYTF. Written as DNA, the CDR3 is TGTGCCAGCAGCGCGACAGGGAACTATGGCTACACCTTC.

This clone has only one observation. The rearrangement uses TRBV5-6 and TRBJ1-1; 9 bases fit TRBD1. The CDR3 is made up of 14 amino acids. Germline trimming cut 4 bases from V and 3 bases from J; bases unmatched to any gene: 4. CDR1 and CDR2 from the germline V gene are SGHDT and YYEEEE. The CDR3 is CASSPTGGHTEAFF. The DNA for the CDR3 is TGTGCCAGCAGCCCGACAGGGGGGCACACTGAAGCTTTCTTT.

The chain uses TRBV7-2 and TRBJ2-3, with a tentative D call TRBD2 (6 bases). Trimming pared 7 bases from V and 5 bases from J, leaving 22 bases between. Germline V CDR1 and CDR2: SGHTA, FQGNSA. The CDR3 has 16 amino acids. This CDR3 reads CASIPGAGPAVDTQYF. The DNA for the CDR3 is TGTGCCAGCATCCCTGGGGCGGGGCCCGCGGTAGATACGCAGTATTTT.

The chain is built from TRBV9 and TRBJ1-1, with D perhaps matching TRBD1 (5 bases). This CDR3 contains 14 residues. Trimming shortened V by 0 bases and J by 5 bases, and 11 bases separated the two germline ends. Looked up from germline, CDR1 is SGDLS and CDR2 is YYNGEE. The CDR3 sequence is CASSVGPGRTEAFF. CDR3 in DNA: TGTGCCAGCAGCGTAGGTCCAGGGAGGACTGAAGCTTTCTTT.

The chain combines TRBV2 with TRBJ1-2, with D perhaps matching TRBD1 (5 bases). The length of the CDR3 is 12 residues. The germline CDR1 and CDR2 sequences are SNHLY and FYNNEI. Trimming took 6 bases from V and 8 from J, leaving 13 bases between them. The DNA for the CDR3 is TGTGCCAGCAGCGGGGGAGGAAGGGGCTACACCTTC. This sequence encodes CASSGGGRGYTF.

The CDR3 DNA sequence: TGTGCCAGCAGTCTAGACAGGGGGGGGAATGGCTACACCTTC. Translating gives CASSLDRGGNGYTF. The chain carries TRBV4-2 and TRBJ1-2; 9 bases fit TRBD1. The V gene end was trimmed by 6 bases and the J gene end by 6 bases; junction bases not matched to a gene: 8. The CDR3 spans 14 residues. Germline lookup yields CDR1 LGHNA and CDR2 YNFKEQ.

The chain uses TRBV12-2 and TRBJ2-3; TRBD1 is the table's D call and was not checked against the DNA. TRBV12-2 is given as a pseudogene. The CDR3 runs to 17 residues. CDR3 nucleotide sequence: TGTGCAAGTCGCTTAGACACCGACAGGCGCGGCACAGATACGCAGTATTTT. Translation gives CASRLDTDRRGTDTQYF.

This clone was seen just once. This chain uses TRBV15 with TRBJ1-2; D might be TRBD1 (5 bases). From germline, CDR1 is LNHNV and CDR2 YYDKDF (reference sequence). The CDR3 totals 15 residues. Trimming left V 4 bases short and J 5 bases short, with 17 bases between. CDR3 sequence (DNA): TGTGCCACCAGCAAAAGGGCAGGGAGGGTTTATGGCTACACCTTC. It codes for CATSKRAGRVYGYTF.

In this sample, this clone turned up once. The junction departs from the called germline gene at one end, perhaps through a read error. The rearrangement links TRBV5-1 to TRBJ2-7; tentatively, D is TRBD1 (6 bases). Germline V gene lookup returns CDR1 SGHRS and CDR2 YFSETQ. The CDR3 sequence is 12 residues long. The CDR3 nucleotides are TGCGCCAGCAAATTGCCCCCAGGGGCCTTACTTTTC. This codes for CASKLPPGALLF. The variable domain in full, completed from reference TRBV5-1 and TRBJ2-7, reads KAGVTQTPRYLIKTRGQQVTLSCSPISGHRSVSWYQQTPGQGLQFLFEYFSETQRNKGNFPGRFSGRQFSNSRSEMNVSTLELGDSALYLCASKLPPGALLFGPGTRLTVT.